Presented here are 9 T cell receptor beta chains from one specimen sequenced in a study of identical twins. TCRdb re-called the 5' RACE reads through MiXCR, storing one row per CDR3 protein. This sample has 500,000 to 600,000 distinct CDR3 sequences, with roughly a fifth found just once. This sample also appeared in a second study, on T cells expressing NK-cell markers.

The sequenced sample was CD4+ T cells sorted from blood. The receptor set was obtained from a woman between 18 and 29 years old in good health.

This clonotype was picked up a small number of times. The rearrangement links TRBV6-4 to TRBJ2-6; D is undetermined. The CDR3 is made up of 14 amino acids. CDR1 MRHNA and CDR2 SNTAGT come from the germline V gene. The V end was cut by 2 bases, the J end by 0 bases, with 2 bases between. The CDR3 sequence is CASSDNSGANVLTF. The CDR3 DNA sequence: TGTGCCAGCAGTGACAACTCTGGGGCCAACGTCCTGACTTTC.

The chain links TRBV3-1 to TRBJ2-5; 11 bases map to TRBD1. The CDR3 length is 15 residues. The ends lost 3 bases at V and 5 bases at J; junction bases unmatched: 5. CDR1 is LGHDT and CDR2 is YNNKEL in the germline V gene (reference sequence). The CDR3 coding sequence is TGTGCCAGCAGCCAGGGGGACAGGGGGGACGAGACCCAGTACTTC. Amino acids: CASSQGDRGDETQYF.

This clonotype has a handful of counts. This chain connects TRBV12-3 or TRBV12-4 to TRBJ2-7; tentatively, D is TRBD1 (5 bases). This CDR3 has 14 residues. V shed 0 bases and J shed 6 bases, with 12 bases lying between them. The CDR3 region has the DNA TGTGCCAGCAGTTTAGCGATGGCAGGGCGCGAGCAGTACTTC. Residues: CASSLAMAGREQYF.

This clonotype was seen a few times. The rearrangement links TRBV3-1 to TRBJ2-1; D unclear. The germline V gene has CDR1 LGHDT and CDR2 YNNKEL (reference sequence). Trimming left V 8 bases short and J 5 bases short, with 16 bases between. This CDR3 has 14 amino acids. Here the CDR3 DNA reads TGTGCCAGCGTCATGTCCGCCCGCGACAATGAGCAGTTCTTC. Protein product: CASVMSARDNEQFF.

The table lists this clonotype with a few counts. CDR3 residues: CSVEMRGFNQPQHF. As DNA, the CDR3 is TGCAGCGTTGAAATGAGGGGGTTCAATCAGCCCCAGCATTTT. The chain joins TRBV29-1 to TRBJ1-5, with TRBD1 as a possible D gene (6 bases). This CDR3 contains 14 residues. Trimming removed 2 bases at V and 3 bases at J, with 11 bases between. From germline, CDR1 is SQVTM and CDR2 ANQGSEA. The full variable domain, with the rest looked up from reference TRBV29-1 and TRBJ1-5, is SAVISQKPSRDICQRGTSLTIQCQVDSQVTMMFWYRQQPGQSLTLIATANQGSEATYESGFVIDKFPISRPNLTFSTLTVSNMSPEDSSIYLCSVEMRGFNQPQHFGDGTRLSIL.

This clonotype appeared a few times. This sequence joins TRBV5-1 and TRBJ1-1, with D unresolved. With 0 bases removed from V and 4 bases from J, the gap between germline ends came to 10 bases. The CDR3 runs 14 residues. Germline CDR1 and CDR2: SGHRS and YFSETQ. In DNA, the CDR3 is TGCGCCAGCAGCTTGGCCCCGTCCCTCACTGAAGCTTTCTTT. Its protein is CASSLAPSLTEAFF.

This clonotype came up a few times. The V call is TRBV19, the J call TRBJ2-3, with a tentative D call TRBD2 (5 bases). Germline assignment: CDR1 LNHDA and CDR2 SQIVND (reference sequence). CDR3 size: 12 residues. V shed 10 bases and J shed 1 base, with 9 bases lying between them. The CDR3: CATKRGTDTQYF. The CDR3 coding sequence is TGTGCCACCAAGAGGGGCACAGATACGCAGTATTTT.

This clonotype was seen more than once but under ten times. This sequence joins TRBV6-1 and TRBJ2-3; D not certain. The CDR3 has 16 residues. V was cut by 6 bases and J by 0 bases, with 16 bases left in between. In germline, CDR1 is MNHNS, CDR2 SASEGT. CDR3 protein: CASRLESIDSTDTQYF. The CDR3 coding sequence is TGTGCCAGCAGGCTCGAATCTATCGACAGCACAGATACGCAGTATTTT.

In this sample, this clonotype turned up many times. V gene TRBV20-1 combines with J gene TRBJ1-5, with TRBD1 identical over 7 bases. The ends lost 7 bases at V and 2 bases at J; junction bases unmatched: 8. The CDR3 runs to 14 residues. CDR1 and CDR2 from the germline V gene are DFQATT and SNEGSKA (reference sequence). DNA of the CDR3: TGCAGTGTTTCTCACAGGGGTCGCAATCAGCCCCAGCATTTT. Protein sequence: CSVSHRGRNQPQHF.